The rows below give T cell receptor beta chains drawn from one sample of a study of T cells expressing NK-cell markers. TCRdb reprocessed the 5' RACE reads, keeping one entry per CDR3 protein, no DNA. This sample contains some 390,000 distinct CDR3 sequences. Source material: blood T cells: a sorted CD56 or NKG2C T cell subset, CD4+ or CD8+ T cells, or bulk PBMC T cells (not recorded which). The receptors shown here come from a woman in her forties or fifties in good health. CDR3s include the opening cysteine and the closing phenylalanine or tryptophan.

J	V	CDR3
TRBJ2-3	TRBV18	CASSPKTGSTTDTQYF
TRBJ2-1	TRBV12-3/TRBV12-4	CASSSLSGSSFNEQFF
TRBJ1-1	TRBV5-1	CASEGLNTEAFF
TRBJ1-2	TRBV7-9	CASRKDRGDGYTF
TRBJ2-7	TRBV13	CASSRERRLDEQYF
TRBJ1-6	TRBV12-3/TRBV12-4	CASRPDPARYNSPLHF
TRBJ2-3	TRBV20-1	CSAWSSPTDTQYF
TRBJ2-2	TRBV12-3/TRBV12-4	CASSFPFGLAGNTGELFF
TRBJ2-1	TRBV3-1	CASSQMTGSYNEQFF
TRBJ2-5	TRBV10-3	CAISAFVRAQETQYF
TRBJ1-1	TRBV29-1	CSVEDRGQHEAFF
TRBJ2-2	TRBV12-3/TRBV12-4	CASSPVGLSGELFF
TRBJ1-3	TRBV20-1	CSAAKTGGNGNTIYF
TRBJ2-7	TRBV7-9	CATTGKPYEQYF
TRBJ2-2	TRBV6-6	CASSDRGASAGELFF
TRBJ2-1	TRBV19	CASSTYSLAASYNEQFF
TRBJ2-7	TRBV5-1	CASSLGFGGYEQYF
TRBJ1-5	TRBV4-2	CASSQVLGGGSNQPQHF
TRBJ1-5	TRBV20-1	CSAMTGASNQPQHF
TRBJ2-7	TRBV7-2	CASSFPGHRVHEQYF
TRBJ2-3	TRBV20-1	CSAPLSTDTQYF
TRBJ2-2	TRBV7-9	CATRDRGLSNTGELFF
TRBJ2-3	TRBV24-1	CATTPGGTDTQYF
TRBJ2-7	TRBV20-1	CSATLGGSSYEQYF
TRBJ2-2	TRBV10-1	CASQAVENTGELFF
TRBJ2-3	TRBV30	CAWSHSADTQYF
TRBJ2-3	TRBV9	CASSVEARTTGTDTQYF
TRBJ1-1	TRBV4-1	CASSQGGLRGSEAFF
TRBJ2-2	TRBV9	CASSHRDNYPGELFF
TRBJ2-7	TRBV3-1	CASSLLDSYEQYF
TRBJ1-2	TRBV29-1	CSVDPGQGATRGGYTF
TRBJ2-2	TRBV29-1	CSAGERTGELFF
TRBJ2-7	TRBV4-1	CASSQDLHAGQSPRSYEQYF
TRBJ1-4	TRBV5-1	CASSTGQGDNEKLFF
TRBJ2-1	TRBV27	CASRRIAGTGLLVRSYNEQFF
TRBJ2-1	TRBV9	CASSVVPGTSGRDWFF
TRBJ2-1	TRBV6-5	CASSYFSSGIGFEQFF
TRBJ2-7	TRBV15	CATSPSGSGRSYEQYF
TRBJ2-3	TRBV7-2	CASSLYLLADTQYF
TRBJ2-1	TRBV2	CASSPREVIGVHEQFF
TRBJ2-1	TRBV5-1	CASSPGLAGDNEQFF